This TCR beta chain came from a study of T cell responses to AZD1222 COVID-19 vaccine (dated by TCRdb to the early 2020s). With regard to the full study: A total of about 230 trial participants underwent TCR sequencing, of whom roughly 210 received two doses of AZD1222 and some 25 received two doses of the MenACWY control vaccine. Trial participants were enrolled by age into subgroups of 18-55, 56-69 and 70-plus years, and around 150, 29 and 61 TCR-sequenced participants, respectively, were included in these subgroups.

Including cysteine and phenylalanine, the CDR3 has 18 amino acids. The DNA shown is the 54-base CDR3, in frame from base 1. V is trimmed back by 0 bases and J by 0 bases, and the junction contains 8 bases that no gene match accounts for. The germline V gene specifies MDHEN as CDR1 and SYDVKM as CDR2. The time point tag for this specimen amounts to: about 28 days (+/-7) after the second vaccine dose. AZD1222 recipients with second doses at about 4 weeks or about 12 weeks were pooled, because spike-specific TCR depth and breadth did not differ between schedules. Samples from vaccinated people were obtained from the UK trials COV001 and COV002, which included a single-blind randomized controlled phase 2/3 trial of AZD1222 (ChAdOx1 nCoV-19) in healthy adults. For TCRbeta chain sequencing, PBMC samples were collected from trial participants at day 0 and at day 28 after the second dose. The CDR3 regions of human TCRbeta chains were subjected to immunosequencing. In the original analysis: TCRs in the repertoires were matched against a reference library of SARS-CoV-2-specific TCRs that had been generated with the MIRA antigen-specificity platform. Breadth was defined as the fraction of unique TCRs that were SARS-CoV-2-associated, and depth was defined as the fraction of total T cells that were SARS-CoV-2-associated. Using the MIRA data, each spike-specific TCR was mapped to the spike region that the TCR reacts to and placed in a CD4 or CD8 class. Log10-transformed breadth and depth values were compared by one-way ANOVA with Sidak's multiple comparisons tests. TCRdb carries this immuneACCESS record with in-frame sequences only. Its versions omit some clonotypes, under half of them owing to an unresolved V gene in the studies checked, with the rest unexplained. The V and J calls and clone size come from that table; D and trimming were worked out from the DNA. The sample records over 100,000 clones, roughly 93% of which are singletons. The top ten hold around 0.98% of the sample.

About this clone: It lacks a known antigen. No base quality information exists; no much larger clone differs at one position.

What the study reported, not specific to this receptor: Epitopes outside the regions mutated in the B.1.351 and B.1.1.7 variants were reportedly recognized by nearly half of the unique spike-specific TCRs. Participants were mostly white British and included more females than males, and it was suggested by the authors that clonal diversity may have been underestimated. The whole spike protein was spanned by vaccine-associated CD4 TCRs, and dominant responses were seen in regions 160-218 and 743-854. Because no day 14 peak-response samples were available, repertoires were characterized only after the peak T cell response. Conclusions about previously exposed vaccinees were limited because only a handful of AZD1222 recipients were SARS-CoV-2 seropositive at baseline. The 56-69-year group was small, and its depth increase did not reach significance, likely because of low power. After two AZD1222 doses, spike-specific TCR breadth and depth were significantly higher than at day 0 and than in MenACWY recipients.

The source material was peripheral blood, sampled 28 days after the second AZD1222 dose. The sequence links TRBV28 to TRBJ1-5; the central 7 bases match TRBD1. This TCR was sampled from an adult who received the AZD1222 COVID-19 vaccine. Read as DNA, the sequence is TGTGCCAGCAGTTTATGGTACGGGGACAGAGATAGCAATCAGCCCCAGCATTTT. Translated, this is CASSLWYGDRDSNQPQHF.